Here is one T cell receptor beta chain with its context. This sample is drawn from a study of blood T cell repertoires in COVID-19. Authors' analysis steps: Amplification from reference gene primers served as the basis for estimated nucleated cell counts. Method: immunoSEQ multiplex PCR; TCRdb's copy keeps in-frame clones and lacks some. The V and J calls and the clone size are those of that table, but D and trimming were determined from the DNA. The sample carries 150,000 to 200,000 clones, about four fifths recorded once. Germline lookup yields CDR1 MNHEY and CDR2 SVGAGI. This CDR3 has 13 residues. Trimming shortened V by 8 bases and J by 1 base, and 9 bases separated the two germline ends.

This rearrangement joins TRBV6-5 to TRBJ1-5; D uncertain. Material for sequencing was peripheral blood. This receptor was obtained from an elderly woman with COVID-19, enrolled during active disease. Here the CDR3 reads CASERHSNQPQHF. CDR3 nucleotide sequence: TGTGCCAGCGAAAGACACAGCAATCAGCCCCAGCATTTT.